The 16 T cell receptor beta chains below come from one sample, sequenced in a study of monozygotic twins with inflammatory bowel disease. TCRdb re-called the 5' RACE reads and catalogs CDR3 proteins one per entry, DNA excluded. This sample's table has about 130,000 distinct CDR3 sequences. Sequencing was carried out using blood. The receptors were sampled from a human donor with ulcerative colitis or Crohn's disease, or a healthy co-twin of an affected twin (not recorded which).

The chain couples TRBV6-1 to TRBJ2-1; TCRdb's D call, TRBD1, is unchecked because there is no DNA. Germline V gene data show CDR1 as MNHNS and CDR2 as SASEGT. CDR3 length equals 14 residues. The CDR3 sequence: CASRGTGTSAEQFF.

The chain uses TRBV21-1 and TRBJ1-4. TRBV21-1 is assigned pseudogene status. CDR3 length equals 16 residues. The CDR3 region is CASSKGPTATNEKLFF.

The chain recombines TRBV7-2 with TRBJ2-3; the TRBD2 assignment by TCRdb is unverifiable without DNA. The CDR3 is 16 residues long. In germline, CDR1 is SGHTA, CDR2 FQGNSA. The chain's CDR3 is CASSFEAGAPPDTQYF.

The chain uses TRBV9 and TRBJ1-1; TCRdb proposes TRBD1, but this gene call is untestable without DNA. CDR3 length: 16 residues. CDR1 is SGDLS, CDR2 YYNGEE, per germline. This chain's CDR3 is CASSGRDRGISTEAFF.

The chain recombines TRBV29-1 with TRBJ1-2. This CDR3 region has 13 residues. CDR1 and CDR2 (germline): SQVTM, ANQGSEA. The CDR3 is CSVEDPENPGYTF.

This chain's CDR3 is CASSFIETGNTIYF. The rearrangement joins TRBV11-2 to TRBJ1-3. CDR3 length: 14 residues. CDR1 and CDR2 from the germline V gene are SGHAT and FQNNGV.

V and J are TRBV10-3 and TRBJ2-5; TCRdb indicates TRBD2, and absent DNA this call remains unverified. Per the germline V gene, CDR1 is ENHRY and CDR2 is SYGVKD. This CDR3 has 17 amino acids. CDR3 in amino acids: CAISSGTSGRMGETQYF.

The rearrangement links TRBV10-3 to TRBJ2-3; TCRdb lists TRBD2, though no DNA is available to test this call. Germline loops: CDR1 ENHRY, CDR2 SYGVKD. The CDR3 is 12 residues long. The CDR3 region is CAIGGRADTQYF.

This chain connects TRBV7-3 to TRBJ2-1; the D call from TCRdb, TRBD2, cannot be confirmed without DNA. The CDR3 is 15 amino acids. Per germline, CDR1 SGHTA and CDR2 FQGTGA. This CDR3 reads CASGPAGSSYNEQFF. Full variable domain (remainder filled in from reference TRBV7-3 and TRBJ2-1): GAGVSQTPSNKVTEKGKYVELRCDPISGHTALYWYRQSLGQGPEFLIYFQGTGAADDSGLPNDRFFAVRPEGSVSTLKIQRTERGDSAVYLCASGPAGSSYNEQFFGPGTRLTVL.

The chain has TRBV11-2 and TRBJ2-1; the D gene TCRdb calls, TRBD2, cannot be checked with no DNA. There are 14 residues in the CDR3. The germline gives CDR1 SGHAT, CDR2 FQNNGV. The CDR3 sequence: CASSPRLSGAEQFF.

This sequence joins TRBV5-1 and TRBJ1-4. CDR1 SGHRS and CDR2 YFSETQ come from the germline V gene. This CDR3 spans 15 amino acids. The CDR3 protein is CASSLHRTGNEKLFF.

The chain joins TRBV7-9 to TRBJ2-2. CDR1 and CDR2 (germline): SEHNR, FQNEAQ (reference sequence). The CDR3 runs 15 residues. The CDR3 sequence: CASSLSGRPTGELFF.

The genes are TRBV5-1 and TRBJ2-7; the D call from TCRdb, TRBD1, cannot be confirmed without DNA. This CDR3 comprises 19 residues. CDR1 is SGHRS, CDR2 YFSETQ, per germline. The CDR3 loop is CASSLAPSTGSSSLYEQYF.

The gene calls are TRBV5-1 and TRBJ2-7. The CDR3 consists of 12 residues. Germline V lookup: CDR1 SGHRS, CDR2 YFSETQ. CDR3 amino acids: CASSSFSYEQYF.

The chain uses TRBV20-1 and TRBJ1-4; TCRdb calls TRBD1, which cannot be checked without DNA. Germline values: CDR1 DFQATT, CDR2 SNEGSKA (reference sequence). This CDR3 has 13 amino acids. CDR3 loop: CSARVDRGEKLFF.

CDR3 sequence reads: CASSLKGIAGYTF. The chain has TRBV5-4 and TRBJ1-2. In germline, CDR1 is SGHNT, CDR2 YYREEE (reference sequence). The CDR3 totals 13 residues.